These 8 T cell receptor beta chains were all obtained from the same sample, sequenced in a study of molecular identifiers for immune sequencing clone quantification. One entry per CDR3 protein, called by TCRdb with MiXCR from the PCR reads. The sample holds about 320,000 distinct CDR3 sequences, about 23% seen once. The sequenced material came from naive CD8+ T cells from blood, with Jurkat cell RNA spiked in. The subset here: FACS-sorted CD8+CD4-CCR7+CD45RA+ naive T cells. These receptors originate from a human donor in good health. Some libraries in this study had Jurkat cell RNA spiked in.

This clonotype was counted ten times or more. The rearrangement links TRBV9 to TRBJ2-5; 8 bases line up with TRBD1. The germline CDR1 and CDR2 sequences are SGDLS and YYNGEE. The CDR3 runs to 14 residues. Trimming cost V 5 bases and J 3 bases; bases outside gene matches: 6. The CDR3 spells CASSQTGGEETQYF. CDR3 DNA sequence: TGTGCCAGCAGTCAAACAGGGGGAGAAGAGACCCAGTACTTC.

Many counts were recorded for this clonotype. The genes are TRBV20-1 and TRBJ1-4; D is perhaps TRBD1 (5 bases). The CDR3 totals 14 residues. With 0 bases removed from V and 8 bases from J, the gap between germline ends came to 13 bases. Germline V gene data show CDR1 as DFQATT and CDR2 as SNEGSKA (reference sequence). The CDR3 region has the DNA TGCAGTGCTAGAGATCTTTACAGGTCCGAAAAACTGTTTTTT. This encodes CSARDLYRSEKLFF.

In its sample, this clonotype was seen a few times. The genes are TRBV27 and TRBJ1-5, with 8 bases matching TRBD1. The J segment lost 3 bases and the V segment lost 8 bases, leaving 6 bases of the junction unmatched. The germline CDR1 and CDR2 sequences are MNHEY and SMNVEV (reference sequence). The CDR3 has 14 amino acids. The CDR3 sequence: CASSGQGINQPQHF. In DNA, the CDR3 is TGTGCCAGCTCTGGACAGGGAATCAATCAGCCCCAGCATTTT.

As regards this clonotype: A much larger clone sits a single nucleotide away, making a read error possible. V gene TRBV19 combines with J gene TRBJ2-1, with 10 nucleotides matching TRBD2. CDR1 and CDR2 (germline): LNHDA, SQIVND (reference sequence). This CDR3 has 14 amino acids. CDR3 residues: CASSGLAAYNERFF. The CDR3 DNA reads TGTGCCAGTAGCGGACTAGCGGCCTACAATGAGCGGTTCTTC.

This clonotype was found many times. The gene calls are TRBV29-1 and TRBJ2-3; 11 nucleotides match TRBD2. Per germline, CDR1 SQVTM and CDR2 ANQGSEA. V was pared by 0 bases and J by 6 bases, with 5 bases of the junction left unmatched. The CDR3 consists of 15 residues. Here the CDR3 reads CSVEDRLAGIDTQYF. As DNA, the CDR3 is TGCAGCGTTGAAGATCGACTAGCGGGAATCGATACGCAGTATTTT.

Concerning this clonotype itself: Given a much more abundant clone one base away, this may be a read error. This sequence joins TRBV29-1 and TRBJ2-3; weak D call: TRBD1 (6 bases). The V gene's germline CDR1 is SQVTM and CDR2 ANQGSEA. Trimming stripped 4 bases from V and 0 bases from J, with 14 bases between. The CDR3 extends over 15 amino acids. CDR3: CSVGFWDTSTDTQYF. CDR3 bases: TGCAGCGTTGGGTTTTGGGACACGAGCACAGATACGCAGTATTTT.

This clonotype was counted a few times. This chain's CDR3 is CASRDRSYYEQYF. As DNA, the CDR3 is TGTGCCAGCAGAGACAGGAGTTACTACGAGCAGTACTTC. The chain joins TRBV27 to TRBJ2-7; D possibly corresponds to TRBD1 (6 bases). V was shortened by 6 bases and J by 3 bases, with 12 bases between the two germline ends. Per the germline V gene, CDR1 is MNHEY and CDR2 is SMNVEV (reference sequence). CDR3 length equals 13 residues.

Turning to this clonotype: Lacking the conserved final phenylalanine or tryptophan, this CDR3 likely reflects a read error. The chain carries TRBV28 and TRBJ2-7, with TRBD2 identical over 7 bases. The CDR3 spans 14 residues. V gave up 5 bases and J gave up 2 bases; unmatched junction bases: 6. CDR1 and CDR2 from the germline V gene are MDHEN and SYDVKM. CDR3: CASSHRTSTYEQYC. CDR3 DNA sequence: TGTGCCAGCAGTCACAGGACTAGTACCTACGAGCAGTACTGC.